The 5 T cell receptor beta chains below come from one sample, sequenced in a study of OX40 agonist ivuxolimab in advanced cancers. This table comes from immunoSEQ multiplex PCR, and its TCRdb copy is limited to in-frame clones, with some not included. Among over 50,000 clones listed, nearly 95% were seen once. Sequencing used CD4+ or CD8+ T cells sorted from blood, obtained in a trial of the OX40 agonist ivuxolimab. Receptors were obtained from an adult with an advanced solid tumor such as melanoma, head and neck, liver or kidney cancer.

The chain joins TRBV14 to TRBJ2-7, with 7 nucleotides matching TRBD2. The CDR3 has 15 residues. The junction had 6 bases not matched to a gene; V was cut back by 0 bases and J by 4 bases. The germline V gene has CDR1 SGHDN and CDR2 FVKESK. The CDR3 spells CASSQEGGSSYEQYF. CDR3 in DNA: TGTGCCAGCAGCCAAGAGGGCGGGAGTAGTTACGAGCAGTACTTC.

The V and J genes are TRBV27 and TRBJ1-6, with D hard to call. The length of the CDR3 is 14 residues. Germline V gene sequence: CDR1 MNHEY, CDR2 SMNVEV (reference sequence). V lost 3 bases and J 7 bases, leaving 10 bases between the germline ends. Here the CDR3 reads CASSFPTGNSPLHF. In DNA form, the CDR3 reads TGTGCCAGCAGTTTCCCGACGGGGAATTCACCCCTCCACTTT.

J is TRBJ2-5 and V is TRBV30; 10 nucleotides line up with TRBD2. Germline V CDR1 and CDR2: GTSNPN, SVGIG (reference sequence). The CDR3 consists of 14 residues. The V segment lost 1 base and the J segment 4 bases; nucleotides outside the gene matches: 3. Here the CDR3 reads CAWSDLAGVETQYF. The CDR3, as DNA: TGTGCCTGGAGTGACCTAGCGGGAGTAGAGACCCAGTACTTC.

The genes are TRBV5-4 and TRBJ2-3; the D is unclear. Trimming took off 4 bases at V and 0 bases at J, with 3 bases between the two ends. CDR1 SGHNT and CDR2 YYREEE come from the germline V gene (reference sequence). The CDR3 runs to 12 residues. In DNA form, the CDR3 reads TGTGCCAGCAGCGACAGCACAGATACGCAGTATTTT. This encodes CASSDSTDTQYF.

V is TRBV28 and J is TRBJ2-7; a weak D match, TRBD2 (5 bases). The CDR3 is 13 residues long. V was cut by 7 bases and J by 3 bases, with 13 bases left in between. Germline V gene lookup returns CDR1 MDHEN and CDR2 SYDVKM. The CDR3 spells CASTPEGYYEQYF. The CDR3 region has the DNA TGTGCCAGCACCCCCGAGGGCTACTACGAGCAGTACTTC.